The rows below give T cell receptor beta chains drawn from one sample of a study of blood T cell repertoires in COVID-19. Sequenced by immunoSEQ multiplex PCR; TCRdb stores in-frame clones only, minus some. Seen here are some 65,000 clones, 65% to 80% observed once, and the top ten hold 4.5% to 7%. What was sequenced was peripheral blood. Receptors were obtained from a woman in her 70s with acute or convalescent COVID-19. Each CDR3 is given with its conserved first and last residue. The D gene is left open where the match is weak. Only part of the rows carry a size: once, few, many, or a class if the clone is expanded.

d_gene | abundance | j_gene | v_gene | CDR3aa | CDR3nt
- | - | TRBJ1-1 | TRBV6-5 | CASSYLTGTEAFF | TGTGCCAGCAGTTACCTAACGGGGACTGAAGCTTTCTTT
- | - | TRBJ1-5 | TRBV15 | CATSRDRGGEVQPQHF | TGTGCCACCAGCAGAGATCGGGGGGGAGAGGTTCAGCCCCAGCATTTT
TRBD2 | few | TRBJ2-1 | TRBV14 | CASSHFQGLAGYNEQFF | TGTGCCAGCAGCCACTTTCAGGGACTAGCGGGGTACAATGAGCAGTTCTTC
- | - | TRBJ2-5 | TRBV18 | CASSPPNSGETQYF | TGTGCCAGCTCACCCCCGAACTCGGGAGAGACCCAGTACTTC
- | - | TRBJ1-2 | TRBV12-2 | CASRLGTAYGYTF | TGTGCAAGTCGCTTAGGGACAGCCTATGGCTACACCTTC
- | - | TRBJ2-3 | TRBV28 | CASNTAGFTDTQYF | TGTGCCAGCAATACAGCGGGCTTCACAGATACGCAGTATTTT
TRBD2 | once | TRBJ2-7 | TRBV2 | CASSGTSTEQYF | TGTGCCAGCTCCGGGACTAGCACCGAGCAGTACTTC
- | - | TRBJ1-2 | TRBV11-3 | CASSPQGFCGGYTF | TGTGCCAGCAGCCCGCAGGGTTTCTGCGGTGGCTACACCTTC
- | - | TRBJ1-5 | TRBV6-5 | CASSSRIPRGQPQHF | TGTGCCAGCAGTTCCAGGATCCCGCGGGGTCAGCCCCAGCATTTT
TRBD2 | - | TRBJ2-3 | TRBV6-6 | CASSYPSGAPEYF | TGTGCCAGCAGTTACCCGAGCGGGGCCCCCGAGTATTTT
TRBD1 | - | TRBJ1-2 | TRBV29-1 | CSVEAQGAGYGYTF | TGCAGCGTTGAAGCTCAGGGGGCCGGCTATGGCTACACCTTC
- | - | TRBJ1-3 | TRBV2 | CASSDLGHSSSGNTIYF | TGTGCCAGCAGTGACCTAGGACATTCCAGCTCTGGAAACACCATATATTTT
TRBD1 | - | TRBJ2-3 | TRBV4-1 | CASSQGNLGRGQADTQYF | TGCGCCAGCAGCCAAGGCAACTTGGGCAGGGGGCAGGCAGATACGCAGTATTTT
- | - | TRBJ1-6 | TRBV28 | CASSSWGASPLHF | TGTGCCAGCAGTTCCTGGGGAGCTTCACCCCTCCACTTT
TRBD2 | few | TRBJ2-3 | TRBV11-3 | CASSLTTSGGARDTQYF | TGTGCCAGCAGCTTAACAACTAGCGGGGGGGCGAGAGATACGCAGTATTTT
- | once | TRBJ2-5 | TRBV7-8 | CASSLQGGQETQYF | TGTGCCAGCAGCTTACAGGGGGGTCAAGAGACCCAGTACTTC
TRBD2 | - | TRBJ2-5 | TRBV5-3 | CARSPIGTSGGRETQYF | TGTGCCAGAAGCCCGATAGGGACTAGCGGGGGACGAGAGACCCAGTACTTC
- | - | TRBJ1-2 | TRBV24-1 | CATSDPLVRGYTF | TGTGCCACCAGTGATCCACTCGTTAGAGGCTACACCTTC
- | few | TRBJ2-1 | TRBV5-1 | CASSFQAGAYNEQFF | TGCGCCAGCAGCTTTCAAGCGGGCGCCTACAATGAGCAGTTCTTC
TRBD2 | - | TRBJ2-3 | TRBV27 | CASRASGGLNTQYF | TGTGCCAGTAGAGCTAGCGGGGGTTTAAATACGCAGTATTTT
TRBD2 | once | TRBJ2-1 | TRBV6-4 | CASSESRGSSYNEQFF | TGTGCCAGCAGTGAATCGCGGGGGAGCTCCTACAATGAGCAGTTCTTC
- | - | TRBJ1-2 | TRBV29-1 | CSVEDPGSNYGYTF | TGCAGCGTTGAAGATCCAGGCAGTAACTATGGCTACACCTTC
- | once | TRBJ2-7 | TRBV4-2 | CASSQDRSSYEQYF | TGTGCCAGCAGCCAAGATCGGAGCTCCTACGAGCAGTACTTC
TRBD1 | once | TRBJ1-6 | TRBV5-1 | CASSLGDSSYNSPLHF | TGCGCCAGCAGCTTGGGGGACAGCTCCTATAATTCACCCCTCCACTTT
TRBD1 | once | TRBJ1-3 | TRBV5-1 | CASSLAGTGTNTIYF | TGCGCCAGCAGCTTGGCCGGGACAGGGACGAACACCATATATTTT
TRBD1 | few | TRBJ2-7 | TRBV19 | CASSAGGVYEQYF | TGTGCCAGTAGTGCAGGGGGCGTATACGAGCAGTACTTC
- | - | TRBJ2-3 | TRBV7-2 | CASSLGFLGTDTQYF | TGTGCCAGCAGTCTCGGTTTTCTAGGCACAGATACGCAGTATTTT
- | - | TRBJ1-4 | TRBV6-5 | CATTISLNEKLFF | TGTGCCACCACTATATCCCTGAATGAAAAACTGTTTTTT
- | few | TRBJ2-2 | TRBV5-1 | CASSPDGQGTGELFF | TGCGCCAGCAGCCCGGATGGGCAGGGAACCGGGGAGCTGTTTTTT
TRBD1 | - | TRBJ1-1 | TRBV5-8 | CASSTTGTAAMNGEAFF | TGTGCCAGCAGTACTACCGGGACAGCTGCTATGAACGGTGAAGCTTTCTTT
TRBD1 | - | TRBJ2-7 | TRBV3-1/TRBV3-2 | CASSQTPPVLDRGRSGGRYEQYF | TGTGCCAGCAGCCAAACCCCCCCCGTTCTGGACAGGGGGCGATCTGGGGGGAGGTACGAGCAGTACTTC
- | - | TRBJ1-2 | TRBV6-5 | CASSAGQTPGYTF | TGTGCCAGCAGCGCCGGACAAACCCCCGGCTACACCTTC
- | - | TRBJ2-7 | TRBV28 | CASSPLRSSYEQYF | TGTGCCAGCAGTCCCCTTCGTAGCTCCTACGAGCAGTACTTC
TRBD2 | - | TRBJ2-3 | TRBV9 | CASSPIGGAKDTQYF | TGTGCCAGCAGCCCCATCGGGGGGGCCAAAGATACGCAGTATTTT
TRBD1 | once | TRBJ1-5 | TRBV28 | CASSMGQGGRQPQHF | TGTGCCAGCAGTATGGGACAGGGTGGGAGGCAGCCCCAGCATTTT
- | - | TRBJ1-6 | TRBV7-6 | CASSSGQNSPLHF | TGTGCCAGCAGCTCAGGACAGAATTCACCCCTCCACTTT
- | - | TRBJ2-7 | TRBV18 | CASSVLGRSHSYEQYF | TGTGCCAGCTCTGTTCTGGGTCGGAGTCATTCCTACGAGCAGTACTTC
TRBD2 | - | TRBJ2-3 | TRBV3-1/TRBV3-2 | CASSPGLAGEDTQYF | TGTGCCAGCAGCCCTGGACTAGCGGGGGAAGATACGCAGTATTTT
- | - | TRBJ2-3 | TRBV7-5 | CVRIGTGLTYYSSTDTQYF | TGTGTCAGAATCGGAACAGGCTTGACCTATTATTCTAGCACAGATACGCAGTATTTT
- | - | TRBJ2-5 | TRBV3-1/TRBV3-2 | CASSQELQETQYF | TGTGCCAGCAGCCAAGAACTGCAAGAGACCCAGTACTTC
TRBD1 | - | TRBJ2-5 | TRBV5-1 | CASSPGQVADETQYF | TGCGCCAGCAGCCCGGGACAGGTAGCGGACGAGACCCAGTACTTC
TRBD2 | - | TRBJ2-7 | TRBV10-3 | CAVGEGYEQYF | TGTGCCGTGGGGGAGGGGTACGAGCAGTACTTC
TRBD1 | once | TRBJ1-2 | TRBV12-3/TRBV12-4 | CASSGDRHGYTF | TGTGCCAGCAGTGGGGACAGACATGGCTACACCTTC
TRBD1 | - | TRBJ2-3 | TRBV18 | CASSPGTGDPDTQYF | TGTGCCAGCTCACCGGGGACAGGGGATCCAGATACGCAGTATTTT
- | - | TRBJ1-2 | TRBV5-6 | CASSLRTLRFRRGYTF | TGTGCCAGCAGTCTGAGGACACTCCGATTCCGTCGTGGCTACACCTTC
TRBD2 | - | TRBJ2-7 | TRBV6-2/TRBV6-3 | CASSYSSGDRSYEQYF | TGTGCCAGCAGTTACTCTAGCGGGGATAGGTCCTACGAGCAGTACTTC
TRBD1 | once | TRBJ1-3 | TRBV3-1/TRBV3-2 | CASTGTDSGNTIYF | TGTGCCAGCACCGGGACAGACTCTGGAAACACCATATATTTT
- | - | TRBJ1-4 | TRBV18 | CASSPRGWGEKLFF | TGTGCCAGCTCACCGCGGGGCTGGGGTGAAAAACTGTTTTTT
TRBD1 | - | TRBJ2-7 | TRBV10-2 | CASLPGTGVYEQYF | TGCGCCAGCCTACCCGGGACAGGGGTTTACGAGCAGTACTTC
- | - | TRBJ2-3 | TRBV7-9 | CASSRDSTDTQYF | TGTGCCAGCAGCCGAGATAGCACAGATACGCAGTATTTT
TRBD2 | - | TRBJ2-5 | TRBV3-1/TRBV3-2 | CASSASGVQETQYF | TGTGCCAGCAGCGCCAGCGGGGTCCAAGAGACCCAGTACTTC
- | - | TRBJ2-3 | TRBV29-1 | CSVEAVSSTDTQYF | TGCAGCGTTGAAGCAGTCTCTAGCACAGATACGCAGTATTTT
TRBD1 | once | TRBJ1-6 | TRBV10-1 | CASLATIYRGLISPLHF | TGCGCCAGCCTCGCGACCATCTACAGGGGGCTTATTTCACCCCTCCACTTT
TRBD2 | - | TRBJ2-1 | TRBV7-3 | CASSLSGGSYNEQFF | TGTGCCAGCAGCCTGAGCGGGGGAAGCTACAATGAGCAGTTCTTC
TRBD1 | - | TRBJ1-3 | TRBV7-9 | CASSMGQLTVYF | TGTGCCAGCAGCATGGGACAGCTCACCGTATATTTT
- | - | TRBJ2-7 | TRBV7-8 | CASPGPVFSYEQYF | TGTGCCAGCCCAGGGCCTGTCTTCTCCTACGAGCAGTACTTC
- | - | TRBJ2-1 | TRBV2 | CASSPGVYNEQFF | TGTGCCAGCAGCCCGGGGGTCTACAATGAGCAGTTCTTC
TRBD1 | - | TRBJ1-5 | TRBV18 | CASSPGQTNQPQHF | TGTGCCAGCTCGCCGGGACAGACCAATCAGCCCCAGCATTTT
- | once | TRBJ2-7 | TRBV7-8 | CASSLVGAADYEQYF | TGTGCCAGCAGCTTAGTGGGGGCGGCTGACTACGAGCAGTACTTC